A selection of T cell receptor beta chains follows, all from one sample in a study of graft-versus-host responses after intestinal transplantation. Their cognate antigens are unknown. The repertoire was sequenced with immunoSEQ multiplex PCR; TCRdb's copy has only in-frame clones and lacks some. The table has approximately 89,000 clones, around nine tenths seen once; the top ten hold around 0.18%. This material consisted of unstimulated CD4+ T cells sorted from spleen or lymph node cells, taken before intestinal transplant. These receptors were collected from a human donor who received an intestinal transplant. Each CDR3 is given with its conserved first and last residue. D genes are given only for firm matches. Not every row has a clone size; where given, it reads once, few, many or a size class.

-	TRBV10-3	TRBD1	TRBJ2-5	TGTGCCATCAGAAAACAGGGGGCAGGGGAGACCCAGTACTTC	CAIRKQGAGETQYF
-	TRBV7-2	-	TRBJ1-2	TGTGCCAGCAGCTTAGAACAGATTCTCCATTATGGCTACACCTTC	CASSLEQILHYGYTF
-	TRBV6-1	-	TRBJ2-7	TGTGCCAGCAGTGAAATTGCGGCCTCCTCCTACGAGCAGTACTTC	CASSEIAASSYEQYF
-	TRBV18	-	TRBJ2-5	TGTGCCAGCTCACCGCCTTTCGGGGGTGGAGAGACCCAGTACTTC	CASSPPFGGGETQYF
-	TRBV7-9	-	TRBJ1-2	TGTGCCAGCAGCCAGCAGGGCCAGGTGCGAAACTATGGCTACACCTTC	CASSQQGQVRNYGYTF
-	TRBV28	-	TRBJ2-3	TGTGCCAGCAGTTTAGGCGGGGTGGAATCAGATACGCAGTATTTT	CASSLGGVESDTQYF
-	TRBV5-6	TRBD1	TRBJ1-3	TGTGCCAGCAGCTTGTTATACGTGACAGGGGAGAACACCATATATTTT	CASSLLYVTGENTIYF
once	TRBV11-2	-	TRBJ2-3	TGTGCCAGCAGCTCGGACAGTGACCGCACAGATACGCAGTATTTT	CASSSDSDRTDTQYF
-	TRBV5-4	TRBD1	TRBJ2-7	TGTGCCAGCAGCTTGGCGGACAGGGGGCGAAGGGAGCAGTACTTC	CASSLADRGRREQYF
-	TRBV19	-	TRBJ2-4	TGTGCCAGTAGTAAGGGGCCCAAAAACATTCAGTACTTC	CASSKGPKNIQYF
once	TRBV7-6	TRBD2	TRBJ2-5	TGTGCCAGCAGTCCAACTAGCGGGGGCCCCTTTGGGGAGACCCAGTACTTC	CASSPTSGGPFGETQYF
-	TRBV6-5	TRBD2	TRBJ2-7	TGTGCCAGCAGTTATAGTAGCGGGGTAGTGGGCGAGCAGTACTTC	CASSYSSGVVGEQYF
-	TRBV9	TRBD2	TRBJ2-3	TGTGCCAGCAGCGTCCAGGACATGGGACTAGCGGGGGGTGGGACAGATACGCAGTATTTT	CASSVQDMGLAGGGTDTQYF
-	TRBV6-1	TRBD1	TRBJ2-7	TGTGCCAGCACCAAGGACAGGGGATACGAGCAGTACTTC	CASTKDRGYEQYF
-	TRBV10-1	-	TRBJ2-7	TGCGCCAGCAGTGGGGGGGGCTCAGGGGCCTACGAGCAGTACTTC	CASSGGGSGAYEQYF
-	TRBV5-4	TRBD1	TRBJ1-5	TGTGCCAGCAGAAAGCGGGGACAGGGATGTCAGCCCCAGCATTTT	CASRKRGQGCQPQHF
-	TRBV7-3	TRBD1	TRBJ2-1	TGTGCCAGCAGCTTAAGCGGGGGGACAGGGGTGGGTGAGCAGTTCTTC	CASSLSGGTGVGEQFF
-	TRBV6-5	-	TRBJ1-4	TGTGCCAGCAGTCGGTTAGGAGCAACTAATGAAAAACTGTTTTTT	CASSRLGATNEKLFF
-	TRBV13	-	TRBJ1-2	TGTGCCAGCAGCCGGGTCAACTATGGCTACACCTTC	CASSRVNYGYTF
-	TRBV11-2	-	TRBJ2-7	TGTGCCAGCAGCACTACACGTTACGAGCAGTACTTC	CASSTTRYEQYF
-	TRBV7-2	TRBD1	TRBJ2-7	TGTGCCAGCAGCCGAGGAGGGACAGGGAGGAGCGAGCAGTACTTC	CASSRGGTGRSEQYF
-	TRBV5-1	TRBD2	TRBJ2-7	TGCGCCAGCAGCTTCGCTAGCGGGAGCCAGTACGAGCAGTACTTC	CASSFASGSQYEQYF
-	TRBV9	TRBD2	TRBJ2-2	TGTGCCAGCAGCGTTGGTACTGGACTAGCGGGAGTTTCCTACACCGGGGAGCTGTTTTTT	CASSVGTGLAGVSYTGELFF
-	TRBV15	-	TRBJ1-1	TGTGCCACCAGCAGAGACACAGTGAACACTGAAGCTTTCTTT	CATSRDTVNTEAFF
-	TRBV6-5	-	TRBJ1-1	TGTGCCAGCAGCTTACCCAGGGCCACTGAAGCTTTCTTT	CASSLPRATEAFF
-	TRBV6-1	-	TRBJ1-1	TGTGCCAGCCGACTCGAGCTGAACACTGAAGCTTTCTTT	CASRLELNTEAFF
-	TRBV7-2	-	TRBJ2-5	TGTGCCAGCAGCTTCCCGCCCACAGGGCGGCAAGAGACCCAGTACTTC	CASSFPPTGRQETQYF
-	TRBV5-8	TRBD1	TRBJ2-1	TGTGCCAGCAGCTCGACAGGGGGCGCGGGAATTAAGCAGTTCTTC	CASSSTGGAGIKQFF
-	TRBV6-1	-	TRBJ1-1	TGTGCCAGCAGTGAACAGTACACTGAAGCTTTCTTT	CASSEQYTEAFF
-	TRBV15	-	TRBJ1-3	TGTGCCACCAGTCCTCCTAGTTCTGGAAACACCATATATTTT	CATSPPSSGNTIYF
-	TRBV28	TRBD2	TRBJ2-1	TGTGCCAGCCAGAACGGGCTAGCGGGAGTTGATGAGCAGTTCTTC	CASQNGLAGVDEQFF
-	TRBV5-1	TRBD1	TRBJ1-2	TGCGCCAGCAGCGGGGGACAGGGGGAGAAGTCAGCCTTC	CASSGGQGEKSAF
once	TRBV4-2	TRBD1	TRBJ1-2	TGTGCCAGCAGCCATATGGACAGGGGGTACTATGGCTACACCTTC	CASSHMDRGYYGYTF
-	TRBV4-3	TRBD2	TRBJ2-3	TGCGCCAGCAGCCAGGCGCCGGGACTAAGGGCAGATACGCAGTATTTT	CASSQAPGLRADTQYF
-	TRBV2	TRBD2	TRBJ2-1	TGTGCCAGCTTACGAGGGACTAGCACAGACAATGAGCAGTTCTTC	CASLRGTSTDNEQFF